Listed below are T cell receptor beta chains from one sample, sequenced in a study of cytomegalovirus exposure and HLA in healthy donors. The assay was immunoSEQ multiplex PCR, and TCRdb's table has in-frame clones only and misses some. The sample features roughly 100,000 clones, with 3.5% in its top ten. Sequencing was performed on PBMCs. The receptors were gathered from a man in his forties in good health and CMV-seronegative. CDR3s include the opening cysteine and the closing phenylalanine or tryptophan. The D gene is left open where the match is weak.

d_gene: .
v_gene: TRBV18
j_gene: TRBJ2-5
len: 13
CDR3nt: TGTGCCAGCTCACCGTACGTGGAGGAGACCCAGTACTTC
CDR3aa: CASSPYVEETQYF

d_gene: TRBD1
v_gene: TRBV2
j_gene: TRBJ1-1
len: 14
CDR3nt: TGTGCCAGCAGTGTGGAACAGGGGGACACTGAAGCTTTCTTT
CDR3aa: CASSVEQGDTEAFF

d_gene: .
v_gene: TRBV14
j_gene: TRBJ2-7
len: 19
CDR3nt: TGTGCCAGCAGCCAAGATTGGTTCGTCGGTGGGAGAAGGCCCTACGAGCAGTACTTC
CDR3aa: CASSQDWFVGGRRPYEQYF

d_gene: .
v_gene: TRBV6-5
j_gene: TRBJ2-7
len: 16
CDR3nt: TGTGCCAGCAGTTCCCCCGGGTGGTCTAATTCCTACGAGCAGTACTTC
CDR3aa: CASSSPGWSNSYEQYF

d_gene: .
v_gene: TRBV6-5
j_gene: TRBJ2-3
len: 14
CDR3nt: TGTGCCAGCAGGAGGGCTGGTAGCACAGATACGCAGTATTTT
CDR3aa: CASRRAGSTDTQYF

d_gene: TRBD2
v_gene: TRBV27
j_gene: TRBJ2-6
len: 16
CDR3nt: TGTGCCAGCAGTCCCATGGGAGGGTCTGGGGCCAACGTCCTGACTTTC
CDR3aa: CASSPMGGSGANVLTF

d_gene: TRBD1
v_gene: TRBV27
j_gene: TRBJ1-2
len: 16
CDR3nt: TGTGCCAGCAGTCAAAACGGACAGGGGGCGGCCTATGGCTACACCTTC
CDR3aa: CASSQNGQGAAYGYTF

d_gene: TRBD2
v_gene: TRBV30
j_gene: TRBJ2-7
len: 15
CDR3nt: TGTGCCTGTTCAACTGATCGGGAGGGCTCCTACGAGCAGTACTTC
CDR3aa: CACSTDREGSYEQYF

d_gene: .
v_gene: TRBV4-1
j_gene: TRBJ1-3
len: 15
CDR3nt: TGCGCCAGCAGCCAGGCGACAGCCTCTGGAAACACCATATATTTT
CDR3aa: CASSQATASGNTIYF

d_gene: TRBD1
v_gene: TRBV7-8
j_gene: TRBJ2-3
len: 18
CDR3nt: TGTGCCAGCAGCTTAGATAGGGCAGGGGGCTTTAGCACAGATACGCAGTATTTT
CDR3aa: CASSLDRAGGFSTDTQYF

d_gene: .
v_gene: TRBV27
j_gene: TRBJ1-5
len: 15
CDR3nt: TGTGCCAGCAAGGTCCAGAGGGGGTCGAATCAGCCCCAGCATTTT
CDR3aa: CASKVQRGSNQPQHF

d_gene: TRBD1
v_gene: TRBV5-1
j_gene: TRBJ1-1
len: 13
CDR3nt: TGCGCCAGCAGCGCCCAGACAGGGGGGAGAGCTTTCTTT
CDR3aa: CASSAQTGGRAFF

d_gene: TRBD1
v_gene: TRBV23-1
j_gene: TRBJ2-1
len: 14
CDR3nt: TGCGCCAGCAGTCCAGGGGGAGTCTACAATGAGCAGTTCTTC
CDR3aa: CASSPGGVYNEQFF

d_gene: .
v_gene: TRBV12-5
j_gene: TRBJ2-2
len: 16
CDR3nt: TGTGCTAGTGGTTTATTCTTACAGGGTGGCACCGGGGAGCTGTTTTTT
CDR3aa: CASGLFLQGGTGELFF

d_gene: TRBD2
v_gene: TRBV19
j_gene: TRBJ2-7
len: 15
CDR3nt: TGTGCCACAAAGGGGCTAGCGGGAGACAGTAACGAGCAGTACTTC
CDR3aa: CATKGLAGDSNEQYF

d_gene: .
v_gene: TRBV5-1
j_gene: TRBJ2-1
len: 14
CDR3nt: TGCGCCAGCAGCTCAGGACTGTCCTACAATGAGCAGTTCTTC
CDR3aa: CASSSGLSYNEQFF

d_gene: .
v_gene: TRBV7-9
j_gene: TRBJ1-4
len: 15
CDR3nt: TGTGCCAGCAGCGACCCAGGGGTTACTAATGAAAAACTGTTTTTT
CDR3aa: CASSDPGVTNEKLFF

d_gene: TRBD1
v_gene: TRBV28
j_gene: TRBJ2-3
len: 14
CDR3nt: TGTGCCAGCAGCACAGGGGTTAGCACAGATACGCAGTATTTT
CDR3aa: CASSTGVSTDTQYF

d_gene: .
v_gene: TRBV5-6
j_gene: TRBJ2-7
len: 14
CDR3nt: TGTGCCAGCAGCTTGGGGGGCGGCCCCTACGAGCAGTACTTC
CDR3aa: CASSLGGGPYEQYF

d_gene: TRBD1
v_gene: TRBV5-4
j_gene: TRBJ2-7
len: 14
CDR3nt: TGTGCCAGCAGCTTGAAGGGACAGGACTACGAGCAGTACTTC
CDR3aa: CASSLKGQDYEQYF

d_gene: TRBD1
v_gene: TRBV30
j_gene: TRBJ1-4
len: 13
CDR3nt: TGTGCCTGTCCCGGGACAGCGAATGAAAAACTGTTTTTT
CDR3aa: CACPGTANEKLFF

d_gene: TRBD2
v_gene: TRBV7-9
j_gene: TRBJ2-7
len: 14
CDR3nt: TGTGCCAGCACTTTTGGGACTAGCGGAGGGGAGCAGTACTTC
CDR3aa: CASTFGTSGGEQYF

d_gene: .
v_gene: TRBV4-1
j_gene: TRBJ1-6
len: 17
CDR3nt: TGCGCCAGCAGCCAAGTCTTCGAGCAGGTGAATAATTCACCCCTCCACTTT
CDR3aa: CASSQVFEQVNNSPLHF

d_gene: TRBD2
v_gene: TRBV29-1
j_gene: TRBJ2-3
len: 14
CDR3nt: TGCAGCGGCCTGTCTCTAGCGGGAAAACGTGCGCAGTATTTT
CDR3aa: CSGLSLAGKRAQYF

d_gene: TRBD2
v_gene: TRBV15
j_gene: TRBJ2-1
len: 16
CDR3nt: TGTGCCACCAGCAGAGTTAGCGGGGGGGTTAGGAATGAGCAGTTCTTC
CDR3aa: CATSRVSGGVRNEQFF

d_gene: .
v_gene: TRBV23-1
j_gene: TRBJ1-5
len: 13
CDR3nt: TGCGCCAGCAGTCAATCGGGAGCACGGCCCCAGCATTTT
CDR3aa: CASSQSGARPQHF

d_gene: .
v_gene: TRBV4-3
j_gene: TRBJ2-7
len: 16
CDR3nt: TGCGCCAGCAGCCAAGGGGGGGCGGGGGTTGGGAGGGAGCAGTACTTC
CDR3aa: CASSQGGAGVGREQYF

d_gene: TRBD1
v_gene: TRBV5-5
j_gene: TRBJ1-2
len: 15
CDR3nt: TGTGCCAGCAGCTTAACAGGGGGACCGGGCTATGGCTACACCTTC
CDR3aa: CASSLTGGPGYGYTF

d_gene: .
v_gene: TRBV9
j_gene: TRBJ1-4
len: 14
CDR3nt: TGTGCCAGCGGACGGGCAGGGGCAAATGAAAAACTGTTTTTT
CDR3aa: CASGRAGANEKLFF

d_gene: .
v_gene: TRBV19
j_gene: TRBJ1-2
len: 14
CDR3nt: TGTGCCAGTAGTATCCGGACAGTCAACTATGGCTACACCTTC
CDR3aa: CASSIRTVNYGYTF

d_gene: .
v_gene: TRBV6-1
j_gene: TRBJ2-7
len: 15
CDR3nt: TGTGCCAGCAGTGAAGACGGCAGGGGCTCCTACGAGCAGTACTTC
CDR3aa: CASSEDGRGSYEQYF

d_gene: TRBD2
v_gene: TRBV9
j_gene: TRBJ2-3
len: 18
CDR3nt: TGTGCCAGCAGCCGTGGAGTCGGGAGGGGGAGATCCACAGATACGCAGTATTTT
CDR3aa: CASSRGVGRGRSTDTQYF

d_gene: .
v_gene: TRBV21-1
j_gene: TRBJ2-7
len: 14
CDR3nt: TGTGCCAGCAGCGACAGGTTACTCTCCTACGAGCAGTACTTC
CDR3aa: CASSDRLLSYEQYF

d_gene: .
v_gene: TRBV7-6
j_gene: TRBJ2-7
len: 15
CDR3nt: TGTGCCAGCAGCCAGGGGGGCAACGGGATCTACGAGCAGTACTTC
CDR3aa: CASSQGGNGIYEQYF

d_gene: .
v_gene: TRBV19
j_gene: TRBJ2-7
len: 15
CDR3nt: TGTGCCAGTAGTAAAAGACAGCCTAGCTCCTACGAGCAGTACTTC
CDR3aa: CASSKRQPSSYEQYF

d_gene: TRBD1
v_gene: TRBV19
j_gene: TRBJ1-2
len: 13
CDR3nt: TGTGCCACAGGGACAGGGAGTACCTATGGCTACACCTTC
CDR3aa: CATGTGSTYGYTF

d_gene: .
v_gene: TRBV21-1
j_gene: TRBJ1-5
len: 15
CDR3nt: TGTGCCAGCAGCCCCGGTAAGGGGGCGAGCCAGCCCCAGCATTTT
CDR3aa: CASSPGKGASQPQHF

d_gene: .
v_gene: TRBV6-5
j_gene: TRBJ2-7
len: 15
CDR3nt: TGTGCCAGCAGGCGAAAGACGGGGGACTCCTACGAGCAGTACTTC
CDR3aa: CASRRKTGDSYEQYF

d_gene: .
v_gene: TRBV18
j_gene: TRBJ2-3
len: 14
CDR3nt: TGTGCCAGCTCACCACCCGGACTCACAGATACGCAGTATTTT
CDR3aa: CASSPPGLTDTQYF

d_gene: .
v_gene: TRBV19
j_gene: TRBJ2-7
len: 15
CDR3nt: TGTGCCAGTAGTGGCAGGGAAGTAGGCCTACGCGAGCAGTACTTC
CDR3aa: CASSGREVGLREQYF

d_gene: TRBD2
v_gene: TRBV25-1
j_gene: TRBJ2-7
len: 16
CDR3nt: TGTGCCAGCAGTGATGACCCGGGACTAGCGATCTACGAGCAGTACTTC
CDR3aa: CASSDDPGLAIYEQYF

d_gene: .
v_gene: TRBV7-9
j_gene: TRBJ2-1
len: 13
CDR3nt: TGTGCCAGCAGCATCGACAGGAACAATGAGCAGTTCTTC
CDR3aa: CASSIDRNNEQFF

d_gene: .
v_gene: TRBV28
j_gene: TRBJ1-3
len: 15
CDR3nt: TGTGCCAGCAGTTTATCGACAGGCAATGGAAACACCATATATTTT
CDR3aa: CASSLSTGNGNTIYF

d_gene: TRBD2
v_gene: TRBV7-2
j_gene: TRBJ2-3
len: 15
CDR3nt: TGTGCCAGCAGCTACCGACTAGCGGAAAAGGATACGCAGTATTTT
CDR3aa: CASSYRLAEKDTQYF

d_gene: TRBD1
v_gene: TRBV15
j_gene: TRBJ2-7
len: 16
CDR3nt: TGTGCCACCAGCAAAACACGGACAGGGGGCAGCTACGAGCAGTACTTC
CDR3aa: CATSKTRTGGSYEQYF

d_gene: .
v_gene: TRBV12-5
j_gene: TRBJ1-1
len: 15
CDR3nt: TGTGCTAGTGGTTCCCCAAAGGGAGGGAGGCGGCAAGCTTTCTTT
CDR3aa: CASGSPKGGRRQAFF

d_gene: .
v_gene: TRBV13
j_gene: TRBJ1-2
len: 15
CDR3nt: TGTGCCAGCAGCTCATCCGGGACAACCAACTATGGCTACACCTTC
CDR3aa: CASSSSGTTNYGYTF

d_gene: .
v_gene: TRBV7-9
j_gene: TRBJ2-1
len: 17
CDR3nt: TGTGCCAGCAGCCGATTGCAATTTCAGAAACCCTACAATGAGCAGTTCTTC
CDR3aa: CASSRLQFQKPYNEQFF

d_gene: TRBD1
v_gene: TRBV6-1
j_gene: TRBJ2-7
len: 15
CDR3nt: TGTGCCAGCAGTGAAGGTAGGACAGGGAGATACGAGCAGTACTTC
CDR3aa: CASSEGRTGRYEQYF

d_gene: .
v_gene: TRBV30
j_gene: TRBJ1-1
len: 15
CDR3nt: TGTGCCTGGAGTGTACGCAGGACAGTGAACACTGAAGCTTTCTTT
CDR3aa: CAWSVRRTVNTEAFF

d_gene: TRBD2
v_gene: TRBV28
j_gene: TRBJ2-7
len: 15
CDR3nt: TGTGCCAGCACTGAAGCTAGCGGGAGGGCCCACGAGCAGTACTTC
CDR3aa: CASTEASGRAHEQYF

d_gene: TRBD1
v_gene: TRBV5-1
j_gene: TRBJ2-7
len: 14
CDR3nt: TGCGCCAGCAGCTTGATGGGACAGGTCCACGAGCAGTACTTC
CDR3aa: CASSLMGQVHEQYF

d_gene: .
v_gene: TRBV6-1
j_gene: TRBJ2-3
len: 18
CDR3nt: TGTGCCAGCAGTGATAGGGGAGGGGGACGGGCCAGCACAGATACGCAGTATTTT
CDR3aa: CASSDRGGGRASTDTQYF

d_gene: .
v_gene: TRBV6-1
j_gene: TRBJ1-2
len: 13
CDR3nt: TGTGCCAGCAAGCTGTCAGCGGCCTATGGCTACACCTTC
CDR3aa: CASKLSAAYGYTF

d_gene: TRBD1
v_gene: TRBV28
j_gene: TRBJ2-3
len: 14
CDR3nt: TGTGCCAGCAGCCTCAGGGGGCTCCTAGGTACGCAGTATTTT
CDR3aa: CASSLRGLLGTQYF